The entry below describes one T cell receptor beta chain. This sample is drawn from a study of blood T cell repertoires in COVID-19. Study details: Collection of acute and convalescent COVID-19 samples took place in the United States, Italy and Spain. PBMCs, B-cell-depleted T cells, or T cells provided the cDNA or gDNA that made up the material.

V lost 0 bases and J lost 2; bases outside the gene matches: 5. Germline CDR1 reads SGDLS; CDR2 reads YYNGEE. CDR3 length: 16 amino acids. In the original workflow: Reference gene primer amplification yielded estimated nucleated cell counts. This table comes from immunoSEQ multiplex PCR, and its TCRdb copy is limited to in-frame clones, with some not included. Clone size and the V and J calls come from that table; the DNA yielded D and trimming. The sample includes 50,000 to 65,000 clones, about 90% of them seen just once. This receptor was taken from a woman aged 55 to 70 with active or convalescent COVID-19. The source material was peripheral blood. V usage is TRBV9 and J usage is TRBJ2-3, with 8 bases lining up with TRBD2. In nucleotides, the CDR3 is TGTGCCAGCAGCGTAGTCCCGACTAGCGTCACAGATACGCAGTATTTT. Its translation is CASSVVPTSVTDTQYF. The full variable domain, completed using reference TRBV9 and TRBJ2-3, is DSGVTQTPKHLITATGQRVTLRCSPRSGDLSVYWYQQSLDQGLQFLIQYYNGEERAKGNILERFSAQQFPDLHSELNLSSLELGDSALYFCASSVVPTSVTDTQYFGPGTRLTVL.